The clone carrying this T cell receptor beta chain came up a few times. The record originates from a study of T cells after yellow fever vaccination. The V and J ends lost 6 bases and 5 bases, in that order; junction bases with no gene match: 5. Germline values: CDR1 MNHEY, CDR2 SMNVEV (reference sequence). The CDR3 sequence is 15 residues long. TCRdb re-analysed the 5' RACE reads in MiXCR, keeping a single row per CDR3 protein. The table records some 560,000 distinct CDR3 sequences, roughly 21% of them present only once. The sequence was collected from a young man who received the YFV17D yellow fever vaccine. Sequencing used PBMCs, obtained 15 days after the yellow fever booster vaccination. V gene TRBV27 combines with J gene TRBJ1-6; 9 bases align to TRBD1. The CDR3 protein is CASREGQGNNSPLHF. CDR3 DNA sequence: TGTGCCAGCAGAGAGGGACAGGGCAATAATTCACCCCTCCACTTT.